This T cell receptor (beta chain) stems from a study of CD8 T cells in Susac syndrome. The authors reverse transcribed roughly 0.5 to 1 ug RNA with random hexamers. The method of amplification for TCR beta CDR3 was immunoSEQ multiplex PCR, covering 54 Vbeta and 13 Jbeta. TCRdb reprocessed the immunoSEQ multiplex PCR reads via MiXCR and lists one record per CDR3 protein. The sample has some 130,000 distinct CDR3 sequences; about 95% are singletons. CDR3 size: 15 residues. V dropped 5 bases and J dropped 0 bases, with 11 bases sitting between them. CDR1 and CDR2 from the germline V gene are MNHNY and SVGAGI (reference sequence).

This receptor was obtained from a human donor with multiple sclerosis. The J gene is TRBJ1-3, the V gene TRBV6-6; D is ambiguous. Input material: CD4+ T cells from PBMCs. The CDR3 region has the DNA TGTGCCAGCAGTCTAGCCGTTAGCTCTGGAAACACCATATATTTT. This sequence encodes CASSLAVSSGNTIYF.